The T cell receptor (beta chain) described here comes from a study of yellow fever vaccine responses in identical twins. General study points: Twins' vaccine T cell responses reportedly seemed partly convergent and partly personalized.

Of note for this clonotype: The target antigen is unknown.

Between the trimmed V and J ends, which lost 3 bases and 13 bases, there was a span of 13 bases. The CDR3 is 12 amino acids. The germline gives CDR1 MNHEY, CDR2 SMNVEV (reference sequence). TCRdb processed the RT-PCR reads anew with MiXCR; each CDR3 protein has one entry. The sample has 2,000 to 3,000 distinct CDR3 sequences, 70% to 90% seen once; the top ten hold roughly 4%. The material was T cells from blood (PBMCs), unsorted or a sorted subset (not recorded which), obtained before or after yellow fever vaccination (not recorded which). The gene calls are TRBV27 and TRBJ2-1, with D tentatively TRBD1 or TRBD2 (5 bases each). The sequence was collected from a woman aged 18-35 years who received the yellow fever vaccine. CDR3: CASSFGGGGQFF. For the CDR3, the DNA is TGTGCCAGCAGTTTTGGTGGTGGGGGACAGTTCTTC.